Reported below is one TCR beta chain. This sample is part of a study of blood T cell repertoires in COVID-19. CDR1 and CDR2 (germline): GTSNPN, SVGIG (reference sequence). The CDR3 has 12 residues. The V end was cut by 5 bases, the J end by 12 bases, with 20 bases between. Using immunoSEQ multiplex PCR, the repertoire was profiled, and TCRdb retains in-frame clones only, with some absent. The data show 100,000 to 150,000 clones, almost 85% seen once. This sequence originates from a woman aged 30 to 39 who had recovered from COVID-19. Sequenced: peripheral blood. The V call is TRBV30, the J call TRBJ2-7; tentatively, D is TRBD2 (5 bases). In nucleotides, the CDR3 is TGTGCCTGGGGAGACCAGGCGGGCCCTGCGTACTTC. Encoded protein: CAWGDQAGPAYF.